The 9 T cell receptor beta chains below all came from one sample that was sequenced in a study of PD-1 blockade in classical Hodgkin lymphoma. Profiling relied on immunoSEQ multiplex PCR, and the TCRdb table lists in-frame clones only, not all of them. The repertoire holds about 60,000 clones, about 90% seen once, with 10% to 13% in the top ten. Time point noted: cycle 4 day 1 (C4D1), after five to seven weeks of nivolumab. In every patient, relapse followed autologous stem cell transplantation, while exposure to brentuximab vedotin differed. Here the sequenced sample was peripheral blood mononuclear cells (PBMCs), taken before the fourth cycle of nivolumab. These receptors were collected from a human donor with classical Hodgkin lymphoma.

CDR3 residues: CASSQDRGQTQYF. As DNA, the CDR3 is TGTGCCAGCAGCCAAGACAGGGGGCAGACCCAGTACTTC. This chain links TRBV4-2 with TRBJ2-5; TRBD1 matches 8 bases. The CDR3 is 13 residues long. With V trimmed by 0 bases and J by 6 bases, 0 bases remained unmatched. In germline, CDR1 is LGHNA, CDR2 YNFKEQ.

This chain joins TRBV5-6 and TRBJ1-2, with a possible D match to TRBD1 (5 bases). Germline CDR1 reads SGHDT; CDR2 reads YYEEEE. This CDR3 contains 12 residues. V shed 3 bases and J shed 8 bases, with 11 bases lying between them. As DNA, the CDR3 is TGTGCCAGCAGCTGGGACCGGGACGGCTACACCTTC. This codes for CASSWDRDGYTF.

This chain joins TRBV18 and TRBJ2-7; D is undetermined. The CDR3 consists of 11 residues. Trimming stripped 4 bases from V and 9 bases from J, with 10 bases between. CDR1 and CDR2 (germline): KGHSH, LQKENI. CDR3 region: CASSLDRGQYF. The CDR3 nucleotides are TGTGCCAGCTCACTCGATCGTGGGCAGTACTTC. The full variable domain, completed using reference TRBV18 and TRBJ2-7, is NAGVMQNPRHLVRRRGQEARLRCSPMKGHSHVYWYRQLPEEGLKFMVYLQKENIIDESGMPKERFSAEFPKEGPSILRIQQVVRGDSAAYFCASSLDRGQYFGPGTRLTVT.

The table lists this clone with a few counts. The CDR3 DNA reads as TGTGCCAGTAGTCCAACTAGTTTCAATGAGCAGTTCTTC. Amino acid sequence: CASSPTSFNEQFF. The V call is TRBV19, the J call TRBJ2-1; possibly TRBD2 for D (5 bases). Germline V CDR1 and CDR2: LNHDA, SQIVND (reference sequence). V was clipped by 5 bases and J by 6 bases, with 11 bases between them. This CDR3 comprises 13 residues.

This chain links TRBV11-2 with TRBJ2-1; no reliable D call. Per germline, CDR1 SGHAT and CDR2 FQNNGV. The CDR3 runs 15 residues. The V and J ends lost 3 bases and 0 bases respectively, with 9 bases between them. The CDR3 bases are TGTGCCAGCAGCTTGGGTCGGCCCTCCTACAATGAGCAGTTCTTC. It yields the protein CASSLGRPSYNEQFF.

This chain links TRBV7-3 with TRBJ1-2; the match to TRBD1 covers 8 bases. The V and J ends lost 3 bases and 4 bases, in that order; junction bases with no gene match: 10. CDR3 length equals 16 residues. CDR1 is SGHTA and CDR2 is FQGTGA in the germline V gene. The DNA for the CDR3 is TGTGCCAGCAGCTTTGGTGCAGGGGGCGATCCCTATGGCTACACCTTC. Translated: CASSFGAGGDPYGYTF.

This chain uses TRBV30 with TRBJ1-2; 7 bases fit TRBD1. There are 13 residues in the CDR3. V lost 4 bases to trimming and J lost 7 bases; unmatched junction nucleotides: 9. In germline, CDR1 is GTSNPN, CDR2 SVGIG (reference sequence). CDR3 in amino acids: CAWNKGAGPGYTF. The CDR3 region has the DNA TGTGCCTGGAATAAGGGGGCAGGTCCTGGCTACACCTTC.

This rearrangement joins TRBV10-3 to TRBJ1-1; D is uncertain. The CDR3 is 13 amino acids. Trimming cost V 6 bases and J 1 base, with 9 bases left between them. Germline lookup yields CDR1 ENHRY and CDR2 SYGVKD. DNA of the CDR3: TGTGCCATCAGGGCGTCGGGGAACACTGAAGCTTTCTTT. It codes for CAIRASGNTEAFF.

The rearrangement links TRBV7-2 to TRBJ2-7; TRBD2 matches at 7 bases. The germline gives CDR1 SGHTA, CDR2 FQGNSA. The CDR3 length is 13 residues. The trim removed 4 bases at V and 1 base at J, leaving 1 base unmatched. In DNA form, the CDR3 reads TGTGCCAGCAGCTCGCGGGGGTCCTACGAGCAGTACTTC. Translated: CASSSRGSYEQYF.